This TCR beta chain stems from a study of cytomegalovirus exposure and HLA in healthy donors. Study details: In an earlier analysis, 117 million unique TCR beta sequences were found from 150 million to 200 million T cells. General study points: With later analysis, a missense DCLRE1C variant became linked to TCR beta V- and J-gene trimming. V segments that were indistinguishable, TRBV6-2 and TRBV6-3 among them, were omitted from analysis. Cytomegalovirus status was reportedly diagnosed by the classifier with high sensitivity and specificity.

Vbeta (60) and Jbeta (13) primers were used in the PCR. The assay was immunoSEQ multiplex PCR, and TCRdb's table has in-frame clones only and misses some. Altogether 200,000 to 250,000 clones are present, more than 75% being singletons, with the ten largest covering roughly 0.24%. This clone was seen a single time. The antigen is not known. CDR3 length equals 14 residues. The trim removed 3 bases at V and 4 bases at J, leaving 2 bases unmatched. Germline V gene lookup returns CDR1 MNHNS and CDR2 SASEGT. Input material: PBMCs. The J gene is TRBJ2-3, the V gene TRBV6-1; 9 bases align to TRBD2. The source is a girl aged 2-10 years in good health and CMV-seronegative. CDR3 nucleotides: TGTGCCAGCAGTGAGCGGACTAGCGCAGATACGCAGTATTTT. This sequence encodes CASSERTSADTQYF.